The following is a T cell receptor beta chain sequence with its context. Its specificity is unknown. Assay: immunoSEQ multiplex PCR; the TCRdb copy retains only in-frame clones and omits some. This table holds some 91,000 clones, about 89% found once. This sample was included in a study of OX40 agonist ivuxolimab in advanced cancers. Study context: With a range of roughly 20 to 80, age averaged roughly 61 years, and around 80% were male. The study, taken as a whole, reports: Antigen specificity remained undetermined for the expanded peripheral T cells. Circulating CD4+ and CD8+ T cells showed clonal expansion by week 6 at 0.1 to 3.0 mg/kg.

This CDR3 contains 13 residues. CDR1 and CDR2 from the germline V gene are SQVTM and ANQGSEA. V was cut by 6 bases and J by 9 bases, with 20 bases left in between. The source was CD4+ or CD8+ T cells sorted from blood, collected in a trial of the OX40 agonist ivuxolimab. The TCR originated in an adult with an advanced solid tumor such as melanoma, head and neck, liver or kidney cancer. This rearrangement joins TRBV29-1 to TRBJ1-2; TRBD1 might be the D (5 bases). The chain's CDR3 is CSVGTGSLDRYTF. The CDR3 region has the DNA TGCAGCGTCGGGACCGGGAGCCTGGATCGCTACACCTTC.